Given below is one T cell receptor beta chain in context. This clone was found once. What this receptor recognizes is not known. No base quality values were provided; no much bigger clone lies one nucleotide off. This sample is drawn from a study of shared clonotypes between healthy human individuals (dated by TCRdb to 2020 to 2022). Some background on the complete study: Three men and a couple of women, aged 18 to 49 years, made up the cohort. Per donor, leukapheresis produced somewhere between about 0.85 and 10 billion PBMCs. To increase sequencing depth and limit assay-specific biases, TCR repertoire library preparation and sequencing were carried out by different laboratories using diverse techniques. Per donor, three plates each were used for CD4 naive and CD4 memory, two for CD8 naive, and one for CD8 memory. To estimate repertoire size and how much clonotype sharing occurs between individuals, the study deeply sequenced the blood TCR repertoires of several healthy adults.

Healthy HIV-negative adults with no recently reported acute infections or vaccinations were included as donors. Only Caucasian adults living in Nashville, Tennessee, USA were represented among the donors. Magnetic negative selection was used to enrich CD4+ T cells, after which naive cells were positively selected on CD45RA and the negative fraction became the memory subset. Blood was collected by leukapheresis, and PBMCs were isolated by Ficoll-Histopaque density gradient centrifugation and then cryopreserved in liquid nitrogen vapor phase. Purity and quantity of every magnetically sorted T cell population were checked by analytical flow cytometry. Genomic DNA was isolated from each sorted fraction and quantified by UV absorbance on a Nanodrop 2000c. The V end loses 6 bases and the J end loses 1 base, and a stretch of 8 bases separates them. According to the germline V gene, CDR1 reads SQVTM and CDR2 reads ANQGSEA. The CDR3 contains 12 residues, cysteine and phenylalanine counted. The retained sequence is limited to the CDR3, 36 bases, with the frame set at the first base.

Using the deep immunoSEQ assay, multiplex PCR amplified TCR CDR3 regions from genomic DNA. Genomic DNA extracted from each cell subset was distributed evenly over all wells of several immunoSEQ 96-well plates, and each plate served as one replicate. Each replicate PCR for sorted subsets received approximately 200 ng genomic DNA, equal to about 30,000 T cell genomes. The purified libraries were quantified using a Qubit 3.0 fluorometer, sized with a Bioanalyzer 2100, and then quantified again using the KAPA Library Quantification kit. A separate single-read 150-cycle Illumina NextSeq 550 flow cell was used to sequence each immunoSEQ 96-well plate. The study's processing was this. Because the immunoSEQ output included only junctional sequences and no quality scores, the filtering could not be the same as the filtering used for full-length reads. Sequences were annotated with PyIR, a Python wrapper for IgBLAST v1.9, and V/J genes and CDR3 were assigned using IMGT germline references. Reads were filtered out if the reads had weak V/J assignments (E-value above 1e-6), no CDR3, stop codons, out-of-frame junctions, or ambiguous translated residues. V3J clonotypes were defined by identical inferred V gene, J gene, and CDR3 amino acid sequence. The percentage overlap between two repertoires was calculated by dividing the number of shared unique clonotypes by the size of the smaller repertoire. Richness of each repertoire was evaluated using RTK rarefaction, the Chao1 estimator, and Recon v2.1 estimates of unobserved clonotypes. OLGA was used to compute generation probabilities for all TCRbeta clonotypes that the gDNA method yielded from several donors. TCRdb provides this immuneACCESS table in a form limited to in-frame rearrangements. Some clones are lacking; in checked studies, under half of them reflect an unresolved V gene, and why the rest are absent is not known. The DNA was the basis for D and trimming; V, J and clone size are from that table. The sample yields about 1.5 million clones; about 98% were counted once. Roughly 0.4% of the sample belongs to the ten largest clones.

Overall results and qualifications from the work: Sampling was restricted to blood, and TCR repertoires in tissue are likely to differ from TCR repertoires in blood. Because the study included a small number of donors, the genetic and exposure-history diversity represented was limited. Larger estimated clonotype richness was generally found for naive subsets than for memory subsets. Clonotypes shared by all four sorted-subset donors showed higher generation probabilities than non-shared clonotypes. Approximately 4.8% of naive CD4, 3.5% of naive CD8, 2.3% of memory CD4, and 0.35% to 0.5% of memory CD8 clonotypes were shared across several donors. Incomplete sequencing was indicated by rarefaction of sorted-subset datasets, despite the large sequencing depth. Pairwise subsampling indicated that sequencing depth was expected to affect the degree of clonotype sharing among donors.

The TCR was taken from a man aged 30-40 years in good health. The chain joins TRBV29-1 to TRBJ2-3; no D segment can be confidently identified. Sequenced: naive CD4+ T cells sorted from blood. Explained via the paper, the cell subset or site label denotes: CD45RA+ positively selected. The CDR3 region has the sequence CSVSEGTDTQYF. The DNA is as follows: TGCAGCGTCTCAGAGGGCACAGATACGCAGTATTTT.